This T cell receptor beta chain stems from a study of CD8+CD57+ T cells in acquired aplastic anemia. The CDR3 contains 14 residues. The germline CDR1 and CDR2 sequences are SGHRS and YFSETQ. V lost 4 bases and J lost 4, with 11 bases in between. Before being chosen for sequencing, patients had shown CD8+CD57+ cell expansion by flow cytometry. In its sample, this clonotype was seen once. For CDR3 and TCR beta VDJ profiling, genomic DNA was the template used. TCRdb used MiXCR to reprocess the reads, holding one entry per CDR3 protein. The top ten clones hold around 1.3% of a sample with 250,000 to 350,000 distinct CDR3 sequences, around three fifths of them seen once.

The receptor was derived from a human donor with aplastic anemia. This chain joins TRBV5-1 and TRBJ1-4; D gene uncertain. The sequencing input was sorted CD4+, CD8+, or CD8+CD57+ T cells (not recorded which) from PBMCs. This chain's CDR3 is CASSMDGLNEKLFF. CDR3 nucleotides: TGCGCCAGCAGCATGGACGGTCTTAATGAAAAACTGTTTTTT.